This is a list of T cell receptor beta chains from one sample in a study of shared clonotypes between healthy human individuals. The protocol was immunoSEQ multiplex PCR, while the TCRdb copy is restricted to in-frame clones and leaves out a portion. The sample includes about a million clones, roughly 72% of them seen just once. Sample: memory CD4+ T cells sorted from blood. These receptors were taken from a man in his late teens or twenties in good health. CDR3s leave out the opening cysteine and the closing phenylalanine or tryptophan. Rows give clone size only sometimes, using once, few, many, or a class for an expanded clone.

>once|10|TRBV6-6|TRBJ2-5
ASSWGHETQY
>few|12|TRBV5-1|TRBJ2-3
ASRSSGGTDTQY
>NA|15|TRBV10-1|TRBJ2-5
ASSESGRGWGQETQY
>once|14|TRBV6-1|TRBJ2-7
ASSERTSGGSYEQY
>NA|11|TRBV6-5|TRBJ1-2
ASSSGGSGGYT
>NA|11|TRBV6-6|TRBJ1-5
ASSPNSNQPQH
>NA|12|TRBV2|TRBJ1-1
ATSGGEGNTEAF
>NA|12|TRBV28|TRBJ2-7
ASSLGAADYEQY
>NA|13|TRBV4-1|TRBJ2-2
ASSQPTGYERELF
>few|13|TRBV18|TRBJ2-7
ASSPDRGPAYEQY
>NA|12|TRBV5-8|TRBJ2-3
ASSFNAGVDTQY
>NA|15|TRBV19|TRBJ1-2
ASTPRDRGPANYGYT
>NA|12|TRBV25-1|TRBJ1-5
ASSESGGAQPQH
>few|7|TRBV12-5|TRBJ1-5
ASGFPQH
>few|12|TRBV27|TRBJ2-7
ASSKDRSSYEQY
>NA|14|TRBV14|TRBJ2-1
ASSPVTGGVYNEQF
>NA|14|TRBV9|TRBJ2-5
ASSAPFYGKGETQY
>NA|15|TRBV4-3|TRBJ2-2
ASSQDPSGTNTGELF
>NA|12|TRBV6-5|TRBJ2-7
ASSRTGKSYEQY
>NA|14|TRBV25-1|TRBJ2-5
ASSEGYDGGRETQY
>NA|14|TRBV4-1|TRBJ2-3
ASSQDLAGRTDTQY
>few|13|TRBV9|TRBJ2-3
ASSSLAGGGDTQY
>NA|15|TRBV29-1|TRBJ2-3
SVEDPSRAQLRPAWY
>NA|14|TRBV19|TRBJ2-7
ASSVLGTSGNYEQY
>NA|16|TRBV5-1|TRBJ2-2
ASSLAVGGTIPSGELF
>NA|9|TRBV20-1|TRBJ2-7
SARTGWKQY
>NA|14|TRBV30|TRBJ1-6
ASSRTSADYNSPLH
>NA|13|TRBV7-8|TRBJ2-1
ASSLGTLSYNEQF
>NA|10|TRBV5-4|TRBJ2-7
ASSLDGYEQY
>few|11|TRBV29-1|TRBJ2-3
SVGGRATDTQY
>NA|13|TRBV18|TRBJ2-7
ASSPPGQATYEQY
>NA|11|TRBV5-4|TRBJ2-4
ASSSTGRNIQY
>NA|13|TRBV13|TRBJ2-3
ASSLQGLRTDTQY
>NA|11|TRBV27|TRBJ1-1
ASSLIKDTEAF
>NA|13|TRBV6-6|TRBJ1-1
ASSTRQGTNTEAF
>NA|11|TRBV7-9|TRBJ1-4
ASRRGENEKLF
>NA|12|TRBV6-1|TRBJ2-7
ASSLGTSGYEQY
>few|13|TRBV11-3|TRBJ2-1
ASSLGQGTYNEQF
>NA|14|TRBV10-1|TRBJ2-2
ASSPSAGGGTGELF
>NA|11|TRBV2|TRBJ2-3
ASNTGVTDTQY
>NA|12|TRBV21-1|TRBJ1-3
ASRGPGHGYTIY
>few|11|TRBV7-9|TRBJ1-1
ASSQDMSQSAF
>NA|11|TRBV7-9|TRBJ2-5
ASSLFAKETQY
>NA|11|TRBV19|TRBJ2-7
ASRGRVVHEQY
>NA|12|TRBV5-3|TRBJ1-2
ARSLGRDGYGYT
>many|13|TRBV7-2|TRBJ2-3
ASSPWRQGFDTQY
>NA|12|TRBV6-1|TRBJ2-7
ATVDPNLSYEQY
>NA|11|TRBV5-1|TRBJ2-7
ASADPGGYEQY
>once|12|TRBV5-4|TRBJ1-4
ASSLDSLNEKLF
>NA|13|TRBV10-3|TRBJ1-1
AISESSGGRSEAF
>NA|11|TRBV6-5|TRBJ1-1
ASGDGTNTEAF